This T cell receptor beta chain was captured by sequencing in a study of identical twins. TCRdb re-called the 5' RACE reads with MiXCR, one entry per CDR3 protein. The repertoire holds a few hundred thousand distinct CDR3 sequences, with more than 9% as singletons. Study-wide findings and caveats: For out-of-frame alpha sequences shared by twins, low generation probability was in excess. Within cord blood, abundant beta clonotypes carried fewer insertions, but memory repertoires showed no such trend.

The V end was cut by 7 bases, the J end by 5 bases, with 8 bases between. CDR1 is MGHDK, CDR2 SYGVNS, per germline. The CDR3 covers 11 residues. Of note for this clonotype: Its cognate antigen is unknown.

The same data also contributed to another study, on yellow fever vaccine responses in identical twins.

The V gene is TRBV25-1, the J gene TRBJ2-5; tentatively, D is TRBD1 or TRBD2 (5 bases each). The origin of this receptor is a woman younger than 35 in good health. Sequencing was done on a sample of PBMCs. CDR3 sequence (DNA): TGTGCCAGCATAGAGGGGGAGACCCAGTACTTC. Protein: CASIEGETQYF. Full variable domain (remainder filled in from reference TRBV25-1 and TRBJ2-5): EADIYQTPRYLVIGTGKKITLECSQTMGHDKMYWYQQDPGMELHLIHYSYGVNSTEKGDLSSESTVSRIRTEHFPLTLESARPSHTSQYLCASIEGETQYFGPGTRLLVL.